This is a list of T cell receptor beta chains from one sample in a study of shared clonotypes between healthy human individuals. Assay: immunoSEQ multiplex PCR; the TCRdb copy retains only in-frame clones and omits some. The sample includes about 820,000 clones, over 90% of them seen just once. Sequencing was performed on naive CD8+ T cells sorted from blood. The receptors come from a man aged 30 to 39 in good health. Both conserved end residues are part of each CDR3.

cdr3_aa	j_call	v_call
CASSLGTGGYQPQHF	TRBJ1-5	TRBV4-3
CASSPTSGSAGELFF	TRBJ2-2	TRBV7-9
CASSSLIRTHHLGLGQPQHF	TRBJ1-5	TRBV28
CASCPDDGGELFF	TRBJ2-2	TRBV19
CASSPGRGLAVYEQYF	TRBJ2-7	TRBV13
CASSQDGIAYEQYF	TRBJ2-7	TRBV4-1
CAWSVTRVSDEQYF	TRBJ2-7	TRBV30
CASSLVFGPPQDIIGYTF	TRBJ1-2	TRBV7-2
CATSSQWGSYNEQFF	TRBJ2-1	TRBV15
CASSEGQGSADTQYF	TRBJ2-3	TRBV9
CASSESGTGGTEAFF	TRBJ1-1	TRBV25-1
CASSRGAGTEAFF	TRBJ1-1	TRBV7-9
CASSPGAGRQETQYF	TRBJ2-5	TRBV11-2
CASSHRGTVVYEQYF	TRBJ2-7	TRBV4-1
CASSWGLGDNEQFF	TRBJ2-1	TRBV27
CASSPGTIKETQYF	TRBJ2-5	TRBV28
CATANGGYNEKLFF	TRBJ1-4	TRBV2
CASSFWTSGLNSYEQYF	TRBJ2-7	TRBV27
CASSSVMNTEAFF	TRBJ1-1	TRBV27
CASSSREQVGELFF	TRBJ2-2	TRBV2
CASSLDIQRTLGNTIYF	TRBJ1-3	TRBV11-2
CASSYSGAGSYEQYF	TRBJ2-7	TRBV27
CSVEPGTYNEQFF	TRBJ2-1	TRBV29-1
CASSSGRAYEQYF	TRBJ2-7	TRBV11-2
CASSIPPAGLNTEAFF	TRBJ1-1	TRBV19
CASSLVWGTYNEQFF	TRBJ2-1	TRBV7-2
CASSSPEEPSYEQYF	TRBJ2-7	TRBV7-9
CASSHSTRDREGSYNEQFF	TRBJ2-1	TRBV23-1
CASSARQGAETQYF	TRBJ2-5	TRBV9
CASSQDRDSIYEQYF	TRBJ2-7	TRBV4-3
CASRGYETGDNYGYTF	TRBJ1-2	TRBV6-6
CASSSASGANVLTF	TRBJ2-6	TRBV13
CASPPIGSGNTGELFF	TRBJ2-2	TRBV18
CASSESKSLTSGQETQYF	TRBJ2-5	TRBV10-1
CASSSRTSGWDEQFF	TRBJ2-1	TRBV4-3
CASSGTEGDIQYF	TRBJ2-4	TRBV28
CASSVEWDRVGELFF	TRBJ2-2	TRBV9
CASSHRTGAEQYF	TRBJ2-7	TRBV19
CASSLDPYNEQFF	TRBJ2-1	TRBV7-9
CASSPRLAETYEQYF	TRBJ2-7	TRBV7-9
CASSLGTGTGELFF	TRBJ2-2	TRBV5-6
CASSVRQGAYEQYF	TRBJ2-7	TRBV9
CASSIGGSPSYNEQFF	TRBJ2-1	TRBV19
CASSGGQGFSNYGYTF	TRBJ1-2	TRBV5-1
CASSLGQGGSYEQYF	TRBJ2-7	TRBV28
CASSRPGPGYEQFF	TRBJ2-1	TRBV27